Presented here are 20 T cell receptor beta chains from one specimen sequenced in a study of blood T cell repertoires in COVID-19. Only in-frame clones appear in the TCRdb table, and some are missing; sequencing was by immunoSEQ multiplex PCR. There are about 270,000 clones in the sample; around 84% occur only once, and around 16% lies in the top ten. The source material was PBMCs or T cells enriched from blood (not recorded which). Source of these receptors: a man aged 18 to 30 who had recovered from COVID-19.

The chain links TRBV3-1 (or the pseudogene TRBV3-2) to TRBJ2-7; TRBD1 matches at 8 bases. V shed 5 bases and J 4 bases; nucleotides not matched to a gene: 13. CDR3 length: 16 amino acids. CDR1 and CDR2 from the germline V gene are LGHDT and YNNKEL (reference sequence). The CDR3: CASSTFPGGAGYEQYF. Here the CDR3 DNA reads TGTGCCAGCAGCACGTTCCCAGGGGGCGCAGGTTACGAGCAGTACTTC.

The chain recombines TRBV5-6 with TRBJ2-2, with a possible D match to TRBD1 (6 bases). The CDR3 runs 14 residues. Trimming pared 2 bases from V and 6 bases from J, leaving 11 bases between. Per the germline V gene, CDR1 is SGHDT and CDR2 is YYEEEE. CDR3 in DNA: TGTGCCAGCAGCTTTGGGGCAGGGGCCGGGGAGCTGTTTTTT. It codes for CASSFGAGAGELFF.

The chain has TRBV28 and TRBJ1-2; D perhaps matches TRBD1 (5 bases). CDR3 length equals 14 residues. V was cut by 3 bases and J by 2 bases, with 10 bases left in between. Looked up from germline, CDR1 is MDHEN and CDR2 is SYDVKM. CDR3 in amino acids: CASSFSGSNYGYTF. The CDR3 region has the DNA TGTGCCAGCAGTTTCTCAGGGTCGAACTATGGCTACACCTTC.

The sample holds one count of this clone. The chain combines TRBV18 with TRBJ2-5, with D possibly matching TRBD1 (6 bases). Germline CDR1 is KGHSH and CDR2 is LQKENI. V lost 3 bases and J lost 5, with 10 bases in between. The CDR3 sequence is 13 residues long. Here the CDR3 DNA reads TGTGCCAGCTCACCTGCCGACAGGGAGACCCAGTACTTC. Translating gives CASSPADRETQYF.

The gene calls are TRBV11-2 and TRBJ1-4, with a weak D call TRBD1 (6 bases). The germline V gene has CDR1 SGHAT and CDR2 FQNNGV. V was trimmed by 6 bases and J by 0 bases, leaving 14 bases between them. CDR3 size: 16 residues. The DNA of the CDR3 is TGTGCCAGCAGAACCGGCCACAGGGCAACTAATGAAAAACTGTTTTTT. The encoded protein is CASRTGHRATNEKLFF.

This sequence joins TRBV4-2 and TRBJ1-6, with D hard to call. The CDR3 spans 13 residues. Trimming took off 0 bases at V and 9 bases at J, with 6 bases between the two ends. Germline-derived CDR1 and CDR2 are LGHNA and YNFKEQ. DNA of the CDR3: TGTGCCAGCAGCCAAGATCAGGTTTCACCCCTCCACTTT. Translated: CASSQDQVSPLHF.

There are a few counts of this clone. The rearrangement joins TRBV21-1 to TRBJ1-4. TRBV21-1 is reported as a pseudogene. CDR3 length: 11 amino acids. CDR3 sequence reads: CASSFAEKLFF. The CDR3 DNA reads TGTGCCAGCAGCTTTGCGGAAAAACTGTTTTTT.

This chain uses TRBV5-6 with TRBJ1-4; D is ambiguous. Germline V gives CDR1 SGHDT, CDR2 YYEEEE. The CDR3 is 16 amino acids. V shed 1 base and J shed 6 bases, with 16 bases lying between them. CDR3 DNA sequence: TGTGCCAGCAGCTTGTTTGGGCCCAGGCAGGATGAAAAACTGTTTTTT. Protein sequence: CASSLFGPRQDEKLFF.

The CDR3 DNA follows: TGCGCCAGCAGCTTGGAGGCAGGCTACAATTCACCCCTCCACTTT. Amino acid sequence: CASSLEAGYNSPLHF. The V gene is TRBV5-1, the J gene TRBJ1-6; D ambiguous. The CDR3 loop spans 15 amino acids. V lost 0 bases and J 7 bases, leaving 11 bases between the germline ends. The germline V gene has CDR1 SGHRS and CDR2 YFSETQ.

The V gene is TRBV2, the J gene TRBJ1-5, with a weak D call TRBD1 (6 bases). Trimming took off 2 bases at V and 3 bases at J, with 14 bases between the two ends. The CDR3 consists of 16 residues. The germline V gene has CDR1 SNHLY and CDR2 FYNNEI. This CDR3 reads CASSEISGVFNQPQHF. CDR3 in DNA: TGTGCCAGCAGTGAAATTTCAGGGGTCTTCAATCAGCCCCAGCATTTT. Based on the CDR3 plus reference TRBV2 and TRBJ1-5, the full variable domain is EPEVTQTPSHQVTQMGQEVILRCVPISNHLYFYWYRQILGQKVEFLVSFYNNEISEKSEIFDDQFSVERPDGSNFTLKIRSTKLEDSAMYFCASSEISGVFNQPQHFGDGTRLSIL.

The rearrangement uses TRBV7-9 and TRBJ2-6; TRBD1 might be the D (6 bases). V was cut by 4 bases and J by 0 bases, with 13 bases left in between. Germline CDR1 reads SEHNR; CDR2 reads FQNEAQ (reference sequence). CDR3 length equals 17 residues. Here the CDR3 reads CASSSPTGHSGANVLTF. The CDR3 region has the DNA TGTGCCAGCAGCTCCCCGACAGGCCACTCTGGGGCCAACGTCCTGACTTTC.

The chain carries TRBV19 and TRBJ2-5, with 10 bases aligning to TRBD1. The CDR3 consists of 18 residues. Per germline, CDR1 LNHDA and CDR2 SQIVND (reference sequence). After removal of 5 bases from V and 7 bases from J, the junction contained 19 bases not matched to a gene. The CDR3 loop reads CASSQRQGAADSSGTQYF. The CDR3 DNA reads as TGTGCCAGTAGTCAACGACAGGGGGCTGCCGATTCGTCAGGGACCCAGTACTTC.

This chain uses TRBV28 with TRBJ2-1, with 10 bases that match TRBD2. Per the germline V gene, CDR1 is MDHEN and CDR2 is SYDVKM. V lost 7 bases, J lost 6 bases, and 9 bases stayed unmatched. This CDR3 has 15 residues. The DNA for the CDR3 is TGTGCCAGCATTTCCTCCTCTAGCGGGAGCAATGAGCAGTTCTTC. Protein: CASISSSSGSNEQFF.

V gene TRBV4-1 combines with J gene TRBJ2-1; 9 nucleotides agree with TRBD1. From germline, CDR1 is MGHRA and CDR2 YSYEKL. This CDR3 spans 16 amino acids. Trimming took 4 bases from V and 7 from J; bases not matched to a gene: 11. The CDR3 coding sequence is TGCGCCAGCAGCCGAGTTCCCGGGACAGGGCGGAATGAGCAGTTCTTC. Its translation is CASSRVPGTGRNEQFF.

The genes are TRBV2 and TRBJ1-1, with D possibly TRBD1 on 6 matching bases. CDR1 and CDR2 from the germline V gene are SNHLY and FYNNEI. The CDR3 covers 16 residues. Trimming removed 5 bases at V and 4 bases at J, with 20 bases between. The CDR3 nucleotides read TGTGCCAGCAGTATACAGCTACAGGGCCCGGGCACTGAAGCTTTCTTT. Protein sequence: CASSIQLQGPGTEAFF.

This sequence joins TRBV19 and TRBJ1-5; 7 bases are shared with TRBD1. This CDR3 has 15 amino acids. V lost 9 bases, J lost 3 bases, and 11 bases stayed unmatched. The V gene's germline CDR1 is LNHDA and CDR2 SQIVND (reference sequence). CDR3 loop: CASLSRQGYNQPQHF. In nucleotides, the CDR3 is TGTGCCAGCCTCAGCCGACAGGGATACAATCAGCCCCAGCATTTT.

The V and J genes are TRBV5-4 and TRBJ1-6, with 8 nucleotides matching TRBD1. Per germline, CDR1 SGHNT and CDR2 YYREEE (reference sequence). This CDR3 has 17 residues. Trimming at V came to 2 bases and at J to 4 bases, leaving 8 bases not matched to a gene. As DNA, the CDR3 is TGTGCCAGCAGCTTACGGACAGGGTCCCCTTATAATTCACCCCTCCACTTT. This gives the protein CASSLRTGSPYNSPLHF.

The CDR3 DNA reads as TGCGCCAGCAGCTTGAGGGGCGAGTTCACAGATACGCAGTATTTT. It codes for CASSLRGEFTDTQYF. J is TRBJ2-3 and V is TRBV5-1; D possibly corresponds to TRBD1 (5 bases). Germline CDR1 and CDR2: SGHRS and YFSETQ. With 1 base removed from V and 2 bases from J, the gap between germline ends came to 11 bases. The CDR3 runs 15 residues.

The chain's CDR3 is CAVGQGNIQPQHF. The CDR3 region has the DNA TGTGCCGTCGGACAGGGGAATATTCAGCCCCAGCATTTT. This rearrangement joins TRBV12-3 or TRBV12-4 to TRBJ1-5; 9 bases fit TRBD1. V lost 11 bases to trimming and J lost 6 bases; unmatched junction nucleotides: 8. The CDR3 has 13 residues.

The chain has TRBV19 and TRBJ2-3; no definite D call. The CDR3 extends over 11 amino acids. Trimming took 7 bases from V and 5 from J, leaving 7 bases between them. Germline V gene data show CDR1 as LNHDA and CDR2 as SQIVND (reference sequence). The CDR3 DNA is TGTGCCAGTACTTACATAGATACGCAGTATTTT. Residues: CASTYIDTQYF.